The 6 T cell receptor beta chains listed next were all sequenced from one sample in a study of CD8+ T cells in alopecia areata. Sequencing relied on a cDNA template that was reverse transcribed from extracted RNA. The repertoire was sequenced with immunoSEQ multiplex PCR; TCRdb's copy has only in-frame clones and lacks some. Of about 12,000 clones listed, about 56% were seen once; the top ten hold roughly 13%. In alopecia areata patients, both lesional scalp punch biopsies and peripheral blood were collected. The specimen was skin. The receptors were sampled from a human donor with alopecia areata.

CDR3 in DNA: TGTGCCAGCACCCGAACAGTGTACCAAGAGACCCAGTACTTC. This codes for CASTRTVYQETQYF. The chain uses TRBV6-6 and TRBJ2-5; D uncertain. The germline V gene has CDR1 MNHNY and CDR2 SVGAGI (reference sequence). The length of the CDR3 is 14 residues. V dropped 7 bases and J dropped 0 bases, with 12 bases sitting between them.

The chain employs TRBV4-3 and TRBJ2-1, with a possible D match to TRBD2 (6 bases). The CDR3 consists of 15 residues. The ends were cut back, 2 bases at V and 5 bases at J, with 13 bases in the middle. In germline, CDR1 is LGHNA, CDR2 YSLEER. CDR3 loop: CASSQMVAANNEQFF. In nucleotides, the CDR3 is TGCGCCAGCAGCCAAATGGTAGCGGCAAACAATGAGCAGTTCTTC.

This clone was counted only a few times. This chain uses TRBV10-3 with TRBJ1-1; D is perhaps TRBD1 (5 bases). Trimming pared 7 bases from V and 4 bases from J, leaving 16 bases between. CDR1 ENHRY and CDR2 SYGVKD come from the germline V gene. The CDR3 contains 14 residues. CDR3 DNA sequence: TGTGCCATCAAGAGAGAGGGGACCTCCACTGAAGCTTTCTTT. Its translation is CAIKREGTSTEAFF.

The V gene is TRBV4-1, the J gene TRBJ2-7, with 8 nucleotides matching TRBD2. With 0 bases clipped from V and 0 bases from J, the junction kept 1 base outside the gene matches. CDR1 MGHRA and CDR2 YSYEKL come from the germline V gene. The CDR3 extends over 15 amino acids. This CDR3 reads CASSQDGTSSYEQYF. DNA of the CDR3: TGCGCCAGCAGCCAAGACGGGACTAGCTCCTACGAGCAGTACTTC.

V and J are TRBV27 and TRBJ2-7, with 9 bases lining up with TRBD2. Germline CDR1 MNHEY, CDR2 SMNVEV (reference sequence). V lost 9 bases and J lost 5; bases outside the gene matches: 14. CDR3 length: 15 amino acids. CDR3 sequence (DNA): TGTGCCAGTTCCCCAACGGCGCCTAGCGGGAACGAGCAGTACTTC. Translated: CASSPTAPSGNEQYF.

This clone was seen more than once but under ten times. The CDR3 is CASSSWTSGTDTQYF. For the CDR3, the DNA is TGTGCCAGCAGTTCCTGGACTAGCGGCACAGATACGCAGTATTTT. The rearrangement links TRBV27 to TRBJ2-3; 9 bases line up with TRBD2. V lost 4 bases, J lost 1 base, and 3 bases stayed unmatched. CDR3 length equals 15 residues. Germline assignment: CDR1 MNHEY and CDR2 SMNVEV (reference sequence).